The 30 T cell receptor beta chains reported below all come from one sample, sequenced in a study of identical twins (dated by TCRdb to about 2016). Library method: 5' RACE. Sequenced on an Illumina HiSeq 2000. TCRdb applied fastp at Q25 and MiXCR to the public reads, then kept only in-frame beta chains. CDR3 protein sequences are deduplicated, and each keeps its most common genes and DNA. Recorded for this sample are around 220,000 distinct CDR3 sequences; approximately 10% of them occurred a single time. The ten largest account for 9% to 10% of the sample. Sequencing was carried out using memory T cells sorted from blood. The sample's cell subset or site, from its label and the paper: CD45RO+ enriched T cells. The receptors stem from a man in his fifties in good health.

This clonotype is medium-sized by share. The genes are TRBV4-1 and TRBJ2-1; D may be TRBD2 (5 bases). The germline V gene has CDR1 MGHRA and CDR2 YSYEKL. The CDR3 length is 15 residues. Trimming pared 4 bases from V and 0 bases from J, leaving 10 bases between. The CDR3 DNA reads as TGCGCCAGCAGCCCAAGCGGTAGCTCCTACAATGAGCAGTTCTTC. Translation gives CASSPSGSSYNEQFF.

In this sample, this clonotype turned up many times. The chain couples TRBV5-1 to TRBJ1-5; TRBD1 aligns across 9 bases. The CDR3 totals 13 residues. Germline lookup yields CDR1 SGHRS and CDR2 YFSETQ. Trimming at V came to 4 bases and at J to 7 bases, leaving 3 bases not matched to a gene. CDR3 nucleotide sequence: TGCGCCAGCAGCGGGGGACAGGGACAGCCCCAGCATTTT. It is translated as CASSGGQGQPQHF.

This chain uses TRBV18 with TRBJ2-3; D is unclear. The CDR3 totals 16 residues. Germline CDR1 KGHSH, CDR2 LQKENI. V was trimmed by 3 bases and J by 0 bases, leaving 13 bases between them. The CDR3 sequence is CASSPLRTGSTDTQYF. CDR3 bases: TGTGCCAGCTCACCCTTAAGGACGGGCAGCACAGATACGCAGTATTTT.

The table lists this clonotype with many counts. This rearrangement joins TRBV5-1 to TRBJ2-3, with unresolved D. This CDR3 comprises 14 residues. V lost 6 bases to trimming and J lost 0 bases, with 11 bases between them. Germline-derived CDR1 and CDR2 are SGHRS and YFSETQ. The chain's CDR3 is CASNQASSTDTQYF. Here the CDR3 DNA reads TGCGCCAGCAATCAGGCCTCTAGCACAGATACGCAGTATTTT.

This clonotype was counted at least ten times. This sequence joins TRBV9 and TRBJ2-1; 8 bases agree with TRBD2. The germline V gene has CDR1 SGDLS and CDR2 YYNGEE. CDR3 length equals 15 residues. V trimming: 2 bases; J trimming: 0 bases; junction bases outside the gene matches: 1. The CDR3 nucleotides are TGTGCCAGCAGCGTTAGCGGGAACTCCTACAATGAGCAGTTCTTC. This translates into CASSVSGNSYNEQFF. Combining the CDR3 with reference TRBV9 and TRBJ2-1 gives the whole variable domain DSGVTQTPKHLITATGQRVTLRCSPRSGDLSVYWYQQSLDQGLQFLIQYYNGEERAKGNILERFSAQQFPDLHSELNLSSLELGDSALYFCASSVSGNSYNEQFFGPGTRLTVL.

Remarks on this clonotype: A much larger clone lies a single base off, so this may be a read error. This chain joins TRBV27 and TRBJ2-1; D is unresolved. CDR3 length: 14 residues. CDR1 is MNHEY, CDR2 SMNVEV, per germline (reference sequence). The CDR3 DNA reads TGTGCCAGCAGTTTAGAACAGCCCTACAATGAGCACTTCTTC. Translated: CASSLEQPYNEHFF.

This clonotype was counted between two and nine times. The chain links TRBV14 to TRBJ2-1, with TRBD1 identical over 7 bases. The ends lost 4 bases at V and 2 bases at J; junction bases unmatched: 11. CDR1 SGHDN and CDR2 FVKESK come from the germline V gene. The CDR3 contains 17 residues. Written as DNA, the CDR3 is TGTGCCAGCAGCCTATTGAGGGGGCAGGGGACCTACAATGAGCAGTTCTTC. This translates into CASSLLRGQGTYNEQFF. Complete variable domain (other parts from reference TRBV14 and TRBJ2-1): EAGVTQFPSHSVIEKGQTVTLRCDPISGHDNLYWYRRVMGKEIKFLLHFVKESKQDESGMPNNRFLAERTGGTYSTLKVQPAELEDSGVYFCASSLLRGQGTYNEQFFGPGTRLTVL.

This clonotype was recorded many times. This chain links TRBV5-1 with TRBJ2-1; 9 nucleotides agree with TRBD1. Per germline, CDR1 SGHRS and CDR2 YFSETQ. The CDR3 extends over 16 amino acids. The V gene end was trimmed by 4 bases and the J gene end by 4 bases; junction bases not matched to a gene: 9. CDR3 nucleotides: TGCGCCAGCAGCCCCCTGGGGACAGGGCAATACAATGAGCAGTTCTTC. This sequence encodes CASSPLGTGQYNEQFF.

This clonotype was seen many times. For the CDR3, the DNA is TGTGCCAGCAGCCCCAGGGCGGGAGGCATTCAGTACTTC. This gives the protein CASSPRAGGIQYF. V usage is TRBV7-6 and J usage is TRBJ2-4, with TRBD2 matching 8 bases. This CDR3 has 13 amino acids. CDR1 is SGHVS and CDR2 is FNYEAQ in the germline V gene. Losses at the gene ends were 5 bases for V and 9 bases for J; bases not matched to a gene: 6.

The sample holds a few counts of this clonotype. CDR3 in DNA: TGTGCCAGCATTAAGGGGCTAGAGCAGTACTTC. Translated, it gives CASIKGLEQYF. The chain recombines TRBV28 with TRBJ2-7; tentative D call: TRBD1 (5 bases). CDR3 length equals 11 residues. The ends were cut back, 7 bases at V and 7 bases at J, with 11 bases in the middle. CDR1 is MDHEN, CDR2 SYDVKM, per germline.

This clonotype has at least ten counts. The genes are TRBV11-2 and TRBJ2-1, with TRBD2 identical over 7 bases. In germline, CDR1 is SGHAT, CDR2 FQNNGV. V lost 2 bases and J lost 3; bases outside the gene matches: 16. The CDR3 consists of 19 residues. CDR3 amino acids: CASSLFGAGVRGDYNEQFF. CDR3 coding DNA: TGTGCCAGCAGCTTATTTGGGGCGGGAGTGAGGGGAGACTACAATGAGCAGTTCTTC.

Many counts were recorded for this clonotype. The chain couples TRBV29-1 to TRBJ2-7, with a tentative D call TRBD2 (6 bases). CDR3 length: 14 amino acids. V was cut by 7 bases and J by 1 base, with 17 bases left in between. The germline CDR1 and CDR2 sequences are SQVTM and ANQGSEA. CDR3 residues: CSAARGGESYEQYF. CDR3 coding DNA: TGCAGCGCCGCTCGGGGCGGGGAATCCTACGAGCAGTACTTC.

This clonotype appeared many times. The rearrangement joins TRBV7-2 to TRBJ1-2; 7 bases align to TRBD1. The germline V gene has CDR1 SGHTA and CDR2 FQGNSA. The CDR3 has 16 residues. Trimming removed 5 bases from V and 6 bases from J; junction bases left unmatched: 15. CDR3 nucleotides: TGTGCCAGCAGCCCTAACAGGGGTGGGGTGGCTGATGGCTACACCTTC. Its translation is CASSPNRGGVADGYTF. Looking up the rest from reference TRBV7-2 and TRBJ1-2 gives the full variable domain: GAGVSQSPSNKVTEKGKDVELRCDPISGHTALYWYRQSLGQGLEFLIYFQGNSAPDKSGLPSDRFSAERTGGSVSTLTIQRTQQEDSAVYLCASSPNRGGVADGYTFGSGTRLTVV.

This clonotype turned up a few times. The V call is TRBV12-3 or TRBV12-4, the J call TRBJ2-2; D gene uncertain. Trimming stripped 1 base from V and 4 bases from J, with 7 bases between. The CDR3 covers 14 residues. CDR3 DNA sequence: TGTGCCAGCAGTTTAGGGGGTTTCACCGGGGAGCTGTTTTTT. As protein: CASSLGGFTGELFF.

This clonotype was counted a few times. The CDR3 reads CASSLNNDPVVTGELFF. CDR3 sequence (DNA): TGCGCCAGCAGCTTGAACAACGACCCGGTGGTAACCGGGGAGCTGTTTTTT. The genes are TRBV5-1 and TRBJ2-2; D uncertain. V lost 1 base to trimming and J lost 5 bases, with 18 bases between them. The CDR3 is 17 residues long. CDR1 is SGHRS, CDR2 YFSETQ, per germline.

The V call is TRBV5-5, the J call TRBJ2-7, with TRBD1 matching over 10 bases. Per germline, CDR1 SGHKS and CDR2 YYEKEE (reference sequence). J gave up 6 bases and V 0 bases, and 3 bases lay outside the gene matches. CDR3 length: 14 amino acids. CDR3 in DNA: TGTGCCAGCAGCTTGGAGGGACAGGGGTCCGAGCAGTACTTC. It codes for CASSLEGQGSEQYF. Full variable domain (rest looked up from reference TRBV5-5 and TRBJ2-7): DAGVTQSPTHLIKTRGQQVTLRCSPISGHKSVSWYQQVLGQGPQFIFQYYEKEERGRGNFPDRFSARQFPNYSSELNVNALLLGDSALYLCASSLEGQGSEQYFGPGTRLTVT.

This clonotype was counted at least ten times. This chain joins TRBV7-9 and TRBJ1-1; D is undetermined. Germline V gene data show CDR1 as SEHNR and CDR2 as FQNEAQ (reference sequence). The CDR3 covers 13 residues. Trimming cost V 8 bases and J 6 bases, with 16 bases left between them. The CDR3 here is CASENPMHAEAFF. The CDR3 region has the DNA TGTGCCAGCGAAAACCCGATGCACGCTGAAGCTTTCTTT.

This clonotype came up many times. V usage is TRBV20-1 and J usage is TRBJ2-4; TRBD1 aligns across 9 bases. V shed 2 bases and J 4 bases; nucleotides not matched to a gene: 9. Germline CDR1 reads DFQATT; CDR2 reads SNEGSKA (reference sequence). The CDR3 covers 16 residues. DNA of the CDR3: TGCAGTGCTAGATCTCAGTTACAGGGGGCTAAAAACATTCAGTACTTC. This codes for CSARSQLQGAKNIQYF.

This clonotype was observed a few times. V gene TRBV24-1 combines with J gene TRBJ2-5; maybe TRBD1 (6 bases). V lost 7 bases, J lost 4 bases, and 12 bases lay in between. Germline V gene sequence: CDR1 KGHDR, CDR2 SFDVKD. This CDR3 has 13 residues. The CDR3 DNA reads TGTGCCACCAGATTTGACAGGAGAGAGACCCAGTACTTC. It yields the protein CATRFDRRETQYF.

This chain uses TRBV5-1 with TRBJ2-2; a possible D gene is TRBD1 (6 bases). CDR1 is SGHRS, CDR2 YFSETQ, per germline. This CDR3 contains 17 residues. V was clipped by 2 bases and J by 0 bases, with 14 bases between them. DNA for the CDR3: TGCGCCAGCAGCTTTAGCCTGGACAGCGCGAACACCGGGGAGCTGTTTTTT. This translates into CASSFSLDSANTGELFF.

CDR3 nucleotides: TGTGCCAGCAGCTCACAAGGGGGGTACCTCCAAGAGACCCAGTACTTC. It yields the protein CASSSQGGYLQETQYF. The rearrangement uses TRBV7-2 and TRBJ2-5, with D perhaps matching TRBD1 or TRBD2 (6 bases each). Trimming cost V 4 bases and J 1 base, with 16 bases left between them. CDR3 length: 16 residues. CDR1 is SGHTA, CDR2 FQGNSA, per germline.

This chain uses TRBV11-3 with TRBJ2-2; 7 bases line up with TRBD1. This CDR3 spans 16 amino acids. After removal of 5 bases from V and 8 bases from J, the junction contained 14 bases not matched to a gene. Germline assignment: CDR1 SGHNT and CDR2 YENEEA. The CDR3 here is CASSTAFDRASGELFF. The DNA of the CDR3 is TGTGCCAGCAGCACGGCATTCGACAGGGCTTCTGGGGAGCTGTTTTTT.

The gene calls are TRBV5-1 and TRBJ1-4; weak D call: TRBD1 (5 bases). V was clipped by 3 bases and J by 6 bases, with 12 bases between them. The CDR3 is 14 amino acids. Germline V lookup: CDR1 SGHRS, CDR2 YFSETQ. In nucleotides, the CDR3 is TGCGCCAGCAGCTCGGGACGGCTAGATGAAAAACTGTTTTTT. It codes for CASSSGRLDEKLFF.

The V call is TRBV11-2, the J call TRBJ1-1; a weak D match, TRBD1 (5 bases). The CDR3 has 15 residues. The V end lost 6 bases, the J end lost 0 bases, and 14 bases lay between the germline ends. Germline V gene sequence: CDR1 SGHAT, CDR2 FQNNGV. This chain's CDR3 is CASRRDGLMNTEAFF. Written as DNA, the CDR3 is TGTGCCAGCAGGAGGGACGGTTTAATGAACACTGAAGCTTTCTTT. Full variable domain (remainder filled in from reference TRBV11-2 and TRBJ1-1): EAGVAQSPRYKIIEKRQSVAFWCNPISGHATLYWYQQILGQGPKLLIQFQNNGVVDDSQLPKDRFSAERLKGVDSTLKIQPAKLEDSAVYLCASRRDGLMNTEAFFGQGTRLTVV.

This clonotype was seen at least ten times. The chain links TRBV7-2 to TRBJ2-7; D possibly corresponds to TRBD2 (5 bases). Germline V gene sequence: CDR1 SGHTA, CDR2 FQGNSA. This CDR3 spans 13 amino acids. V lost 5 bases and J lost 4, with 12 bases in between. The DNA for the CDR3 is TGTGCCAGCAGCCTCCGGGATCATTACGAGCAGTACTTC. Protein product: CASSLRDHYEQYF.

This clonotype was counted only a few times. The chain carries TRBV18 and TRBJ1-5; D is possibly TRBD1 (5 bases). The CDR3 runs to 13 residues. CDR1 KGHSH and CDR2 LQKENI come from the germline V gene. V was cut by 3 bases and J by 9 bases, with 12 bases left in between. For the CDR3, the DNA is TGTGCCAGCTCACCTTCGGACATCCGGCCCCAGCATTTT. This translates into CASSPSDIRPQHF.

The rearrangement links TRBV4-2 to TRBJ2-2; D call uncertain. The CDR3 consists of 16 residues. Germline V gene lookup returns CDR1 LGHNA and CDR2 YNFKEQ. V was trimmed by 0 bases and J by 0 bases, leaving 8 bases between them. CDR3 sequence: CASSQDGSANTGELFF. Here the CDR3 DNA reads TGTGCCAGCAGCCAAGATGGAAGCGCGAACACCGGGGAGCTGTTTTTT.

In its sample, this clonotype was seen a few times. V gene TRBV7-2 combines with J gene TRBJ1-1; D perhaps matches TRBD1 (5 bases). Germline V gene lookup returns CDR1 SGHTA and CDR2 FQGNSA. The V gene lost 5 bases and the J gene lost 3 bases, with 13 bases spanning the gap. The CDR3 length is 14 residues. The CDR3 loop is CASSRQGGYTEAFF. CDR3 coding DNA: TGTGCCAGCAGCCGCCAGGGCGGGTACACTGAAGCTTTCTTT.

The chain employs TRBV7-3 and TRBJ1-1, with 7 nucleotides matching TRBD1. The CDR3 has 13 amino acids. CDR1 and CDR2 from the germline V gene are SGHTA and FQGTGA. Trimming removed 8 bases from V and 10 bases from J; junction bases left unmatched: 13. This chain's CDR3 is CASAIGQGGSAFF. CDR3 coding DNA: TGTGCCAGCGCAATCGGGCAGGGGGGATCAGCTTTCTTT.

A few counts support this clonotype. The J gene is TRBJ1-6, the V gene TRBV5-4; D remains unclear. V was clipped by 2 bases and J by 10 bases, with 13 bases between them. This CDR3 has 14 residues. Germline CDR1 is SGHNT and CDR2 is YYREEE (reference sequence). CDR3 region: CASSFGLKGSPLHF. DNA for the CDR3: TGTGCCAGCAGCTTCGGACTAAAAGGATCACCCCTCCACTTT.